This TCR beta chain came from a study of blood T cell repertoires in COVID-19. How the authors handled the data: Scientists estimated how many nucleated cells there were by amplifying reference gene primers. Sequenced by immunoSEQ multiplex PCR; TCRdb stores in-frame clones only, minus some. For V, J and clone size, that table is used; D and trimming come from the DNA. The table has hundreds of thousands of clones, roughly 90% seen once. The receptor was isolated from a woman in her 30s who had recovered from COVID-19. Sequences were obtained from PBMCs or T cells enriched from blood (not recorded which).

CDR3 residues: CASSQRDREGLYNEQFF. DNA of the CDR3: TGTGCCAGCAGCCAAAGGGACAGGGAGGGCCTCTACAATGAGCAGTTCTTC. The chain carries TRBV7-9 and TRBJ2-1; TRBD1 matches at 9 bases. This CDR3 is 17 amino acids long. Unmatched junction bases numbered 11, after V lost 5 bases and J lost 3 bases. Germline CDR1 and CDR2: SEHNR and FQNEAQ (reference sequence).